This entry lists 12 T cell receptor beta chains sequenced from one sample in a study of T cells in localized non-small cell lung cancer. Sequencing was performed with immunoSEQ multiplex PCR; in TCRdb, only in-frame clones are kept and a portion is missing. This table holds 30,000 to 35,000 clones, about 90% found once. The sequences come from peripheral blood, collected before any cancer treatment. The receptors were sampled from a woman aged 40-75 years with stage I lung adenocarcinoma.

V and J are TRBV9 and TRBJ2-6; 10 bases map to TRBD1. Germline V gene sequence: CDR1 SGDLS, CDR2 YYNGEE. The CDR3 has 17 amino acids. V gave up 4 bases and J gave up 0 bases; unmatched junction bases: 4. The chain's CDR3 is CASSLTGGRSGANVLTF. The CDR3 coding sequence is TGTGCCAGCAGCTTGACAGGGGGCCGCTCTGGGGCCAACGTCCTGACTTTC.

As concerns this clone: The sample carries other DNA sequences with the same CDR3. The chain is built from TRBV6-6 and TRBJ2-7; 10 nucleotides align to TRBD2. The CDR3 runs to 15 residues. Trimming took 5 bases from V and 1 from J; bases not matched to a gene: 5. In germline, CDR1 is MNHNY, CDR2 SVGAGI (reference sequence). The CDR3 nucleotides read TGTGCCAGCAGTCAAACTAGCGGGGCTTCCTACGAGCAGTACTTC. Translation gives CASSQTSGASYEQYF.

The chain couples TRBV30 to TRBJ1-6; no reliable D call. V shed 5 bases and J shed 4 bases, with 6 bases lying between them. Germline V CDR1 and CDR2: GTSNPN, SVGIG (reference sequence). CDR3 length equals 12 residues. CDR3 protein: CAWGTYNSPLHF. The DNA for the CDR3 is TGTGCCTGGGGTACTTATAATTCACCCCTCCACTTT.

This chain joins TRBV6-5 and TRBJ2-2; D is uncertain. V lost 0 bases, J lost 4 bases, and 9 bases lay in between. Per the germline V gene, CDR1 is MNHEY and CDR2 is SVGAGI. This CDR3 is built from 15 residues. In DNA, the CDR3 is TGTGCCAGCAGTTACTCGATGGGCAGCACCGGGGAGCTGTTTTTT. It encodes CASSYSMGSTGELFF.

V is TRBV7-9 and J is TRBJ2-3; 15 nucleotides agree with TRBD2. The CDR3 runs 18 residues. With V trimmed by 3 bases and J by 4 bases, 8 bases remained unmatched. The germline V gene encodes CDR1 SEHNR and CDR2 FQNEAQ (reference sequence). The CDR3 sequence is CASSFGLAGGLWADTQYF. CDR3 nucleotides: TGTGCCAGCAGCTTTGGACTAGCGGGGGGGCTTTGGGCAGATACGCAGTATTTT.

This chain connects TRBV9 to TRBJ2-2; a weak D match, TRBD2 (7 bases). The CDR3 has 16 amino acids. V was trimmed by 5 bases and J by 4 bases, leaving 18 bases between them. Germline CDR1 is SGDLS and CDR2 is YYNGEE. CDR3 residues: CASSDVGGASTGELFF. The CDR3 nucleotides read TGTGCCAGCAGTGATGTAGGGGGGGCTTCCACCGGGGAGCTGTTTTTT.

J is TRBJ2-3 and V is TRBV5-4; TRBD2 aligns across 11 bases. The J segment lost 1 base and the V segment lost 0 bases, leaving 1 base of the junction unmatched. Germline loops: CDR1 SGHNT, CDR2 YYREEE (reference sequence). The CDR3 extends over 16 amino acids. This CDR3 is CASSLVLAGGTDTQYF. The DNA for the CDR3 is TGTGCCAGCAGCTTGGTACTAGCGGGGGGCACAGATACGCAGTATTTT.

The V and J genes are TRBV30 and TRBJ2-1; the match to TRBD2 covers 8 bases. Germline CDR1 GTSNPN, CDR2 SVGIG (reference sequence). V lost 7 bases, J lost 4 bases, and 9 bases stayed unmatched. The CDR3 has 14 residues. This CDR3 reads CASPSGGGYNEQFF. The CDR3, as DNA: TGTGCCTCCCCCTCGGGGGGGGGTTACAATGAGCAGTTCTTC.

This clone is deemed medium-sized. V usage is TRBV6-6 and J usage is TRBJ1-5; D call uncertain. The CDR3 has 15 amino acids. The V gene lost 0 bases and the J gene lost 3 bases, with 9 bases spanning the gap. Germline V gene data show CDR1 as MNHNY and CDR2 as SVGAGI (reference sequence). CDR3 region: CASSYSRGDNQPQHF. The CDR3 nucleotides are TGTGCCAGCAGTTACTCGCGGGGAGACAATCAGCCCCAGCATTTT.

J is TRBJ2-3 and V is TRBV5-6; the D is unclear. Trimming left V 4 bases short and J 0 bases short, with 18 bases between. Germline V lookup: CDR1 SGHDT, CDR2 YYEEEE. This CDR3 has 17 amino acids. The CDR3 nucleotides read TGTGCCAGCAGCGCCTTCACCCGGCTTACTAGCACAGATACGCAGTATTTT. Its protein product is CASSAFTRLTSTDTQYF.

This clone was recorded only once. CDR3 sequence (DNA): TGTGCCACCAGCAGAGCCGGACGGTACGGTTACAATGAGCAGTTCTTC. Amino acid sequence: CATSRAGRYGYNEQFF. V usage is TRBV15 and J usage is TRBJ2-1; D gene ambiguous. Per germline, CDR1 LNHNV and CDR2 YYDKDF (reference sequence). V gave up 1 base and J gave up 4 bases, with 14 bases separating them. The CDR3 sequence is 16 residues long.

The chain joins TRBV30 to TRBJ1-1, with D possibly being TRBD1 (5 bases). The CDR3 loop spans 15 amino acids. Trimming took off 1 base at V and 7 bases at J, with 19 bases between the two ends. Germline CDR1 and CDR2: GTSNPN and SVGIG (reference sequence). The CDR3 sequence is CAWSANGTPSGEAFF. CDR3 DNA: TGTGCCTGGAGTGCGAACGGGACTCCATCTGGTGAAGCTTTCTTT.